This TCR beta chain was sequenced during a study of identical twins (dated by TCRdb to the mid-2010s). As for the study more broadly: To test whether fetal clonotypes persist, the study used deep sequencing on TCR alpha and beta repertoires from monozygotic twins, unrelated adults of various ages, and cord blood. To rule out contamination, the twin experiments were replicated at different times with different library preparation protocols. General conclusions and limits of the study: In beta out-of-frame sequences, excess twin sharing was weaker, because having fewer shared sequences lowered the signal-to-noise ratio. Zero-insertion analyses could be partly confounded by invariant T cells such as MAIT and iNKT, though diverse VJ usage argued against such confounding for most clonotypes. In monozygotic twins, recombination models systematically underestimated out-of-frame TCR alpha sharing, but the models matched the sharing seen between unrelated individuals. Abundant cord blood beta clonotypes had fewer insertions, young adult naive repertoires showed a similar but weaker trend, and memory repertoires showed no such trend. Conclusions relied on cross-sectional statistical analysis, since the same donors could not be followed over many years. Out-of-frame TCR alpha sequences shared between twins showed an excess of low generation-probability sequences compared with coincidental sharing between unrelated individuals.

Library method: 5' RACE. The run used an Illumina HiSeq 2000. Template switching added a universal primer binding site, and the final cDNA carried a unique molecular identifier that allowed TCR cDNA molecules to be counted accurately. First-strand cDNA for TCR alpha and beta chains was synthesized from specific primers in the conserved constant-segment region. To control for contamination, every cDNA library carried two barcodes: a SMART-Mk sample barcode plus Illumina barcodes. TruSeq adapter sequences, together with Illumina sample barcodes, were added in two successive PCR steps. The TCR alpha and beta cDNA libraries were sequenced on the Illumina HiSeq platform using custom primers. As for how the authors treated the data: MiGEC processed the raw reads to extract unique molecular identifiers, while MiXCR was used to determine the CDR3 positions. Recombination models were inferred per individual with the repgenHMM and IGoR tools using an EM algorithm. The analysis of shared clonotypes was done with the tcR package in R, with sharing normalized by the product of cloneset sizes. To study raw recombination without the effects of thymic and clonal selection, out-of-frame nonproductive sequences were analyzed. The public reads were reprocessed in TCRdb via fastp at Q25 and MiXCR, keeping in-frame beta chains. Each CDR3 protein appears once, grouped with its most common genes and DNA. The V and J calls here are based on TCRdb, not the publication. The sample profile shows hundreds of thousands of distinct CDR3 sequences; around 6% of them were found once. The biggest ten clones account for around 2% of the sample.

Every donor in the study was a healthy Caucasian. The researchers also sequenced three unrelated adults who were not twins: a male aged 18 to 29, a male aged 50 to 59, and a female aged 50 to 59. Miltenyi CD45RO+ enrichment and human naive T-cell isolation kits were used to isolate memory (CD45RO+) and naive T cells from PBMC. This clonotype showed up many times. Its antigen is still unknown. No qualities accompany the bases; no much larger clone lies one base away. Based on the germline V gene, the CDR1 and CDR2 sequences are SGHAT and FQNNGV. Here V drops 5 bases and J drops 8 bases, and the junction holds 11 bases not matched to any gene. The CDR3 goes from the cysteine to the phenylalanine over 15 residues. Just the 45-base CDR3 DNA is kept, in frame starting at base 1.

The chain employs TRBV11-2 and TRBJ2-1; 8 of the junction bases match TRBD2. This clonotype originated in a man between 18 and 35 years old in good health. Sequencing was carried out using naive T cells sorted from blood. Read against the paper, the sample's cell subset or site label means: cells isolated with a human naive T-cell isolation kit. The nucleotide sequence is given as TGTGCCAGCAGCCCGGGACTAGAAGAGTTGTATGAGCAGTTCTTC. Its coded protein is CASSPGLEELYEQFF.